This T cell receptor beta chain was profiled in a study of tumor-infiltrating lymphocytes in primary liver carcinoma. Across the whole study: Sample yields, roughly 3.65 to 7.13 million productive TCRbeta reads, were similar across the tissue types. Study results and limitations: Only about 8-25% of top clones were detected in each of the five tumor regions.

From 500 ng of total RNA, TCR beta-specific cDNA was reverse-transcribed using a constant-region primer. Researchers made the TCR beta libraries by running three nested multiplex PCR rounds with slightly modified ARM-PCR. Researchers ran the first two PCR rounds for approximately 10 cycles each with TRBV1-TRBV30 forward primers and a C-beta reverse primer. Each CDR3 protein gets one entry after TCRdb re-called the multiplex PCR reads with MiXCR. The top ten clones hold roughly 15% of a sample with approximately 73,000 distinct CDR3 sequences, 71% of them seen once. A remark on this clonotype: The antigen is undetermined. The missing conserved phenylalanine or tryptophan at the end of this CDR3 makes a read error likely.

Trimming cost V 4 bases and J 3 bases, with 13 bases left between them. CDR1 and CDR2 from the germline V gene are LGHNA and YNFKEQ. This CDR3 is built from 15 residues. From roughly 18-30 mg of unsorted bulk tissue, DNA and RNA were co-extracted together. Every tumor sample analyzed contained over 80% viable tumor cells. Sequencing was done on a sample of liver tumor tissue from sampling region 4. Subset specified: tumor region T4, right-lateral pole. The receptor's source is an older woman with primary liver carcinoma and hepatitis B virus infection. The V call is TRBV4-2, the J call TRBJ2-1; D is ambiguous. The CDR3, as DNA: TGTGCCAGCAGCCTCCCGACGGCTGACTACAATGAGCAGTTCTTA. Translation gives CASSLPTADYNEQFL.